The 27 T cell receptor beta chains below come from one sample, sequenced in a study of cytomegalovirus exposure and HLA in healthy donors. A multiplex PCR was run with 60 Vbeta primers and 13 Jbeta primers. The protocol was immunoSEQ multiplex PCR, while the TCRdb copy is restricted to in-frame clones and leaves out a portion. The data hold approximately 140,000 clones, with about four fifths observed a single time. The sequenced sample consisted of PBMCs. These receptors originate from a man over 45 in good health and CMV-seropositive.

This chain connects TRBV5-1 to TRBJ2-2, with 7 bases fitting TRBD2. The V gene's germline CDR1 is SGHRS and CDR2 YFSETQ. Trimming at V came to 3 bases and at J to 5 bases, leaving 4 bases not matched to a gene. The CDR3 loop spans 14 amino acids. The DNA for the CDR3 is TGCGCCAGCAGCTCGGGACTACTAACCGGGGAGCTGTTTTTT. Protein sequence: CASSSGLLTGELFF.

This chain uses TRBV28 with TRBJ1-4; D unclear. In germline, CDR1 is MDHEN, CDR2 SYDVKM. V was clipped by 6 bases and J by 4 bases, with 9 bases between them. There are 13 residues in the CDR3. This CDR3 reads CASSPTFNEKLFF. The CDR3 coding sequence is TGTGCCAGCAGCCCTACCTTTAATGAAAAACTGTTTTTT.

This chain connects TRBV7-9 to TRBJ2-1; D possibly corresponds to TRBD2 (5 bases). This CDR3 is built from 14 residues. Germline values: CDR1 SEHNR, CDR2 FQNEAQ (reference sequence). Trimming took off 5 bases at V and 8 bases at J, with 16 bases between the two ends. The CDR3 nucleotides are TGTGCCAGCAGCCCCCGGACCCTCGGGGATGAGCAGTTCTTC. This gives the protein CASSPRTLGDEQFF. The entire variable domain, with the rest obtained from reference TRBV7-9 and TRBJ2-1, is as follows: DTGVSQNPRHKITKRGQNVTFRCDPISEHNRLYWYRQTLGQGPEFLTYFQNEAQLEKSRLLSDRFSAERPKGSFSTLEIQRTEQGDSAMYLCASSPRTLGDEQFFGPGTRLTVL.

The chain recombines TRBV7-9 with TRBJ1-5; 9 nucleotides agree with TRBD1. Germline V gives CDR1 SEHNR, CDR2 FQNEAQ (reference sequence). The CDR3 sequence is 15 residues long. The V and J ends lost 4 bases and 5 bases, in that order; junction bases with no gene match: 6. CDR3 amino acids: CASSSHRDRDQPQHF. CDR3 DNA: TGTGCCAGCAGCTCACACCGGGACAGGGATCAGCCCCAGCATTTT.

The rearrangement uses TRBV27 and TRBJ2-7; 8 bases line up with TRBD1. Trimming took 3 bases from V and 7 from J; bases not matched to a gene: 5. The CDR3 spans 13 residues. CDR1 and CDR2 (germline): MNHEY, SMNVEV (reference sequence). CDR3 DNA: TGTGCCAGCAGTTTGTCCAGGGGGCATGAGCAGTACTTC. It codes for CASSLSRGHEQYF.

This chain joins TRBV5-4 and TRBJ1-2, with D maybe TRBD1 (5 bases). Trimming took 0 bases from V and 5 from J, leaving 11 bases between them. This CDR3 contains 14 residues. The germline V gene encodes CDR1 SGHNT and CDR2 YYREEE (reference sequence). This CDR3 reads CASSLDRRGYGYTF. CDR3 coding DNA: TGTGCCAGCAGCTTGGACAGGCGGGGATATGGCTACACCTTC.

This chain links TRBV18 with TRBJ2-2; the D gene is possibly TRBD1 (5 bases). V lost 4 bases and J 0 bases, leaving 9 bases between the germline ends. The CDR3 sequence is 15 residues long. The germline V gene has CDR1 KGHSH and CDR2 LQKENI. CDR3 sequence reads: CASSLATANTGELFF. The CDR3 nucleotides read TGTGCCAGCTCACTCGCGACAGCGAACACCGGGGAGCTGTTTTTT.

This chain joins TRBV10-3 and TRBJ2-1, with D possibly being TRBD2 (6 bases). The V end lost 6 bases, the J end lost 2 bases, and 11 bases lay between the germline ends. The CDR3 runs 14 residues. CDR1 is ENHRY, CDR2 SYGVKD, per germline. CDR3 in DNA: TGTGCCATCAGGGCCGGGACTGCCTACAATGAGCAGTTCTTC. Translation: CAIRAGTAYNEQFF.

The chain combines TRBV4-1 with TRBJ1-6; D is unclear. CDR1 and CDR2 (germline): MGHRA, YSYEKL. CDR3 length equals 15 residues. Trimming pared 1 base from V and 5 bases from J, leaving 9 bases between. CDR3 loop: CASSQGRQDNSPLHF. The CDR3 DNA follows: TGCGCCAGCAGCCAAGGGCGCCAGGATAATTCACCCCTCCACTTT.

The chain combines TRBV28 with TRBJ1-2; weak D call: TRBD1 (6 bases). This CDR3 comprises 14 residues. CDR1 and CDR2 from the germline V gene are MDHEN and SYDVKM. V gave up 5 bases and J gave up 8 bases, with 18 bases separating them. Here the CDR3 DNA reads TGTGCCAGCAGTCCGGGACAAGGGAGGGGGGGCTACACCTTC. This codes for CASSPGQGRGGYTF.

The chain carries TRBV23-1 and TRBJ1-1; 12 nucleotides agree with TRBD1. TRBV23-1 falls under the ORF class, with uncertain function. The V gene end was trimmed by 5 bases and the J gene end by 5 bases; junction bases not matched to a gene: 15. This CDR3 contains 18 residues. The CDR3 DNA sequence: TGCGCCAGCAGTTGGGGACAGGGGGCCTCTCCATCAGGGACTGAAGCTTTCTTT. Translating it yields CASSWGQGASPSGTEAFF.

The genes are TRBV30 and TRBJ2-7, with 7 bases identical to TRBD1. Germline values: CDR1 GTSNPN, CDR2 SVGIG (reference sequence). V gave up 3 bases and J gave up 0 bases; unmatched junction bases: 17. The CDR3 is made up of 18 amino acids. DNA of the CDR3: TGTGCCTGGAGCCCTGTCAGCTTACGGACAGGCAACTCCTACGAGCAGTACTTC. Translated, it gives CAWSPVSLRTGNSYEQYF.

The chain carries TRBV7-2 and TRBJ2-2; 7 positions match TRBD1. V shed 3 bases and J 1 base; nucleotides not matched to a gene: 2. Germline assignment: CDR1 SGHTA and CDR2 FQGNSA. The CDR3 extends over 15 amino acids. The chain's CDR3 is CASSLRTGNTGELFF. The CDR3 coding sequence is TGTGCCAGCAGCTTGAGGACAGGGAACACCGGGGAGCTGTTTTTT.

This clone was observed a few times. The chain recombines TRBV6-1 with TRBJ1-1; D is perhaps TRBD1 (5 bases). The germline CDR1 and CDR2 sequences are MNHNS and SASEGT. This CDR3 is 14 amino acids long. The germline V and J ends were trimmed by 2 bases and 11 bases, with 18 bases remaining between them. DNA for the CDR3: TGTGCCAGCAGTGAATTCGGGGAGGGGAGATCGGCTTTCTTT. Its protein product is CASSEFGEGRSAFF.

In the case of this clone: Other nucleotide sequences in the sample specify the same CDR3. The V gene is TRBV19, the J gene TRBJ2-3, with 8 nucleotides matching TRBD1. The CDR3 loop spans 14 amino acids. CDR1 and CDR2 from the germline V gene are LNHDA and SQIVND (reference sequence). V gave up 4 bases and J gave up 3 bases; unmatched junction bases: 3. CDR3 amino acids: CASSRQGRTDTQYF. The CDR3 region has the DNA TGTGCCAGTAGTAGACAGGGGCGGACAGATACGCAGTATTTT.

The V call is TRBV10-1, the J call TRBJ2-5; 10 bases line up with TRBD2. CDR3 length: 13 residues. V shed 6 bases and J 5 bases; nucleotides not matched to a gene: 3. Germline values: CDR1 WNHNN, CDR2 SYGVQD (reference sequence). CDR3 in DNA: TGCGCCAGCAGGGCTAGCGGGAGTGAGACCCAGTACTTC. Its translation is CASRASGSETQYF.

This clone was observed many times. This sequence joins TRBV10-3 and TRBJ2-1, with a weak D call TRBD2 (5 bases). Germline CDR1 is ENHRY and CDR2 is SYGVKD. This CDR3 is 13 amino acids long. Trimming removed 6 bases at V and 10 bases at J, with 16 bases between. In nucleotides, the CDR3 is TGTGCCATCAGCGGAGGACCCTCGAGGGAGCAGTTCTTC. The encoded protein is CAISGGPSREQFF.

This clone has only one observation. This sequence joins TRBV28 and TRBJ2-3; TRBD2 is a possible D gene (6 bases). The CDR3 loop spans 16 amino acids. The V and J ends lost 2 bases and 3 bases respectively, with 15 bases between them. In germline, CDR1 is MDHEN, CDR2 SYDVKM. The CDR3 is CASSLLSGSGTDTQYF. The DNA for the CDR3 is TGTGCCAGCAGTTTACTTTCCGGGAGTGGTACAGATACGCAGTATTTT. Based on the CDR3 plus reference TRBV28 and TRBJ2-3, the full variable domain is DVKVTQSSRYLVKRTGEKVFLECVQDMDHENMFWYRQDPGLGLRLIYFSYDVKMKEKGDIPEGYSVSREKKERFSLILESASTNQTSMYLCASSLLSGSGTDTQYFGPGTRLTVL.

This clone came up once. This sequence joins TRBV9 and TRBJ2-5; TRBD1 aligns across 8 bases. This CDR3 region has 13 residues. CDR1 is SGDLS, CDR2 YYNGEE, per germline. The trim removed 3 bases at V and 5 bases at J, leaving 3 bases unmatched. The DNA of the CDR3 is TGTGCCAGCAGCGGGAGGACAGGGGAGACCCAGTACTTC. It specifies CASSGRTGETQYF. The full variable domain, its missing parts supplied by reference TRBV9 and TRBJ2-5, is DSGVTQTPKHLITATGQRVTLRCSPRSGDLSVYWYQQSLDQGLQFLIQYYNGEERAKGNILERFSAQQFPDLHSELNLSSLELGDSALYFCASSGRTGETQYFGPGTRLLVL.

The V gene is TRBV5-1, the J gene TRBJ2-3; TRBD2 matches at 9 bases. Germline V gene data show CDR1 as SGHRS and CDR2 as YFSETQ. The CDR3 is 16 amino acids. V lost 0 bases and J lost 2; bases outside the gene matches: 4. The CDR3 sequence is CASSLVVAGDTDTQYF. The CDR3 DNA sequence: TGCGCCAGCAGCTTGGTCGTAGCGGGGGACACAGATACGCAGTATTTT.

This clone appeared once. V is TRBV25-1 and J is TRBJ2-2, with 8 bases fitting TRBD1. Germline CDR1 and CDR2: MGHDK and SYGVNS. This CDR3 spans 16 amino acids. Trimming took 3 bases from V and 4 from J; bases not matched to a gene: 7. CDR3 region: CASSDLRTGSTGELFF. In nucleotides, the CDR3 is TGTGCCAGCAGTGACCTTCGGACAGGGAGCACCGGGGAGCTGTTTTTT.

The V and J genes are TRBV5-1 and TRBJ2-4, with 9 bases fitting TRBD1. CDR1 is SGHRS, CDR2 YFSETQ, per germline. Trimming at V came to 2 bases and at J to 8 bases, leaving 8 bases not matched to a gene. CDR3 length equals 15 residues. CDR3: CASSFRDRVVDIQYF. The CDR3 bases are TGCGCCAGCAGCTTCCGGGACAGGGTGGTAGACATTCAGTACTTC.

The rearrangement links TRBV7-8 to TRBJ2-3; TRBD2 matches at 9 bases. The germline V gene has CDR1 SGHVS and CDR2 FQNEAQ. V trimming: 5 bases; J trimming: 2 bases; junction bases outside the gene matches: 5. The CDR3 is 15 residues long. The CDR3 region is CASSLGLALTDTQYF. The CDR3 DNA reads as TGTGCCAGCAGCCTGGGACTAGCCCTCACAGATACGCAGTATTTT.

The chain recombines TRBV7-2 with TRBJ2-5; D might be TRBD1 (6 bases). This CDR3 has 12 residues. Germline CDR1 is SGHTA and CDR2 is FQGNSA. Trimming took 5 bases from V and 5 from J, leaving 9 bases between them. CDR3: CASSGQGETQYF. In DNA, the CDR3 is TGTGCCAGCAGCGGGCAGGGGGAGACCCAGTACTTC.

The chain employs TRBV5-1 and TRBJ1-6, with no clear D. The CDR3 length is 12 residues. Trimming removed 2 bases from V and 14 bases from J, with 11 bases in between. Looked up from germline, CDR1 is SGHRS and CDR2 is YFSETQ. In DNA form, the CDR3 reads TGCGCCAGCAGCTTCCCCGGGTCTGCCCTCCACTTT. This gives the protein CASSFPGSALHF.

Remarks on this clone: At one boundary the junction diverges from the germline segment, which might be a read error. The chain joins TRBV7-7 to TRBJ2-3, with 7 nucleotides matching TRBD2. CDR1 and CDR2 from the germline V gene are SSHAT and FNYEAQ (reference sequence). The CDR3 totals 14 residues. DNA for the CDR3: TGTGCTAGCACCCGGATAAGCGGGGCAGATACGCAGTATTTT. Translated, it gives CASTRISGADTQYF. The whole variable domain, filled in from reference TRBV7-7 and TRBJ2-3, reads GAGVSQSPRYKVTKRGQDVTLRCDPISSHATLYWYQQALGQGPEFLTYFNYEAQPDKSGLPSDRFSAERPEGSISTLTIQRTEQRDSAMYRCASTRISGADTQYFGPGTRLTVL.

This rearrangement joins TRBV19 to TRBJ2-3; 9 bases map to TRBD2. The CDR3 covers 15 residues. V trimming: 3 bases; J trimming: 6 bases; junction bases outside the gene matches: 7. Germline V CDR1 and CDR2: LNHDA, SQIVND (reference sequence). The CDR3 nucleotides are TGTGCCAGTAGTATCGCGAGCGGACTAGCGGATACGCAGTATTTT. Amino acid sequence: CASSIASGLADTQYF.